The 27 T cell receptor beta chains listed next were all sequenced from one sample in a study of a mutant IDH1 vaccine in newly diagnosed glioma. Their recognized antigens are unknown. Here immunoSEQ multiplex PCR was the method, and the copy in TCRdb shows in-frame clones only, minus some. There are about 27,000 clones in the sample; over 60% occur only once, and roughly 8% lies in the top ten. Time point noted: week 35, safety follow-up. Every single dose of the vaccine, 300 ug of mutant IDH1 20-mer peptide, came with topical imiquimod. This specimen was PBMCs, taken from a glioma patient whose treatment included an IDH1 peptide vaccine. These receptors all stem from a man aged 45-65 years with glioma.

The CDR3 protein is CASSEWGLGVYGYTF. The CDR3 bases are TGTGCCAGCAGTGAATGGGGATTGGGGGTCTATGGCTACACCTTC. V usage is TRBV25-1 and J usage is TRBJ1-2; the D gene is possibly TRBD1 (5 bases). Trimming cost V 1 base and J 4 bases, with 13 bases left between them. Germline CDR1 and CDR2: MGHDK and SYGVNS. CDR3 length equals 15 residues.

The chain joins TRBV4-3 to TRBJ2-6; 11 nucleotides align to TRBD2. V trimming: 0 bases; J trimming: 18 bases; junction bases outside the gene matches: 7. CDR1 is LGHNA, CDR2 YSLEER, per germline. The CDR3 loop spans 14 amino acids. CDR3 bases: TGCGCCAGCAGCCAAGATCAAACTAGCGGGGGTAAGACTTTC. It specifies CASSQDQTSGGKTF.

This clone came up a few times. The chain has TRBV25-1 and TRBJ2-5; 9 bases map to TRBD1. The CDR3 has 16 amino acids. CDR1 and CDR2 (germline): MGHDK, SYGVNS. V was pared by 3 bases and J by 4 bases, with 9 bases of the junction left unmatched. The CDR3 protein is CASSDRGTGMRETQYF. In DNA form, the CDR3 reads TGTGCCAGCAGTGATCGGGGGACAGGGATGAGAGAGACCCAGTACTTC.

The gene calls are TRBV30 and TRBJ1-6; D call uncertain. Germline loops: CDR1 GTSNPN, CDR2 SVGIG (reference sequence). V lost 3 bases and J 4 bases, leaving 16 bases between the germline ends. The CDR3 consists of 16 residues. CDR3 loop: CAWRTDSRRYNSPLHF. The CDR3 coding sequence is TGTGCCTGGAGAACGGACTCTCGAAGGTATAATTCACCCCTCCACTTT.

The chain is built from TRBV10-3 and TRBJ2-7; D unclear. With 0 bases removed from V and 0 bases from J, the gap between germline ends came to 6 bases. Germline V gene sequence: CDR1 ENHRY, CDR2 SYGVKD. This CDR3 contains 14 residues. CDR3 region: CAISESGSSYEQYF. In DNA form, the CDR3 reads TGTGCCATCAGTGAGTCTGGCAGCTCCTACGAGCAGTACTTC.

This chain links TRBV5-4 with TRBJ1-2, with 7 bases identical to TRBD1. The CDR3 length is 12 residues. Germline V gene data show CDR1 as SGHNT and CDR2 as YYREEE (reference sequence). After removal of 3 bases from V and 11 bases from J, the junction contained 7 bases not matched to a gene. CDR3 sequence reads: CASSSYRGVYTF. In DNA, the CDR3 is TGTGCCAGCAGCTCTTACAGGGGAGTGTACACCTTC.

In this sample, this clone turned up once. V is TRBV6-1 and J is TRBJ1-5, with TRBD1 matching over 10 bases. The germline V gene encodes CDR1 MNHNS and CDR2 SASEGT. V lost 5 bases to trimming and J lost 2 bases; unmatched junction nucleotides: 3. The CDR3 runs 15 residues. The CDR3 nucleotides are TGTGCCAGCAGTAGGGACAGGGGTGGCAATCAGCCCCAGCATTTT. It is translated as CASSRDRGGNQPQHF.

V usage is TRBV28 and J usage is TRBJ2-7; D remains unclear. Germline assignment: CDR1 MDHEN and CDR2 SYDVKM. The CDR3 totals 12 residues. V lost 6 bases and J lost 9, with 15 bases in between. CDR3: CASSRSHSSQYF. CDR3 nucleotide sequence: TGTGCCAGCAGCCGTTCCCACTCCTCGCAGTACTTC.

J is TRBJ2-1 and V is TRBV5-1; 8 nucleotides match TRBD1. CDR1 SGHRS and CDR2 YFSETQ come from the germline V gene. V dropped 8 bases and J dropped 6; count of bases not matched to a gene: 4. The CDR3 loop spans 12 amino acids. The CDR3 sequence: CASGQGGNEQFF. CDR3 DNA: TGCGCCAGTGGACAGGGCGGCAATGAGCAGTTCTTC.

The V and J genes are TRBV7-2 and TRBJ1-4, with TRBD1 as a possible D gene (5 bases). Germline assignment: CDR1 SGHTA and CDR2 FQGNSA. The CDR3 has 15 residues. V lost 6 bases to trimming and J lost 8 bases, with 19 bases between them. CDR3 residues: CASRGGQGRGEKLFF. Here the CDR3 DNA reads TGTGCCAGCAGGGGGGGTCAAGGGCGGGGAGAAAAACTGTTTTTT.

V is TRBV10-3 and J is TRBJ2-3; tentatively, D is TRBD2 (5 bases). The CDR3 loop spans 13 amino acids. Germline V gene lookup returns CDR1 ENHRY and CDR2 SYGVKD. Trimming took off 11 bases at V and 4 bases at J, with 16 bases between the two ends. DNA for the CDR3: TGTGCCCTCTCAGGAGGCCCCCCAGATACGCAGTATTTT. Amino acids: CALSGGPPDTQYF.

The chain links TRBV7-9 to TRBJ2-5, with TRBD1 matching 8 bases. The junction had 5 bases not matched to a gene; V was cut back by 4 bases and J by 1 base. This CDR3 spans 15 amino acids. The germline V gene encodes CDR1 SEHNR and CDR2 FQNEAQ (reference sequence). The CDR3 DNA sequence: TGTGCCAGCAGCTCCGGGACAGGAATCCAAGAGACCCAGTACTTC. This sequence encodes CASSSGTGIQETQYF.

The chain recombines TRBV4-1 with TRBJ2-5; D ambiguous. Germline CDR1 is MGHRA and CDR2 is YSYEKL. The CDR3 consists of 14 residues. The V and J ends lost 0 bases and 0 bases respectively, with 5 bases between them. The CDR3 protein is CASSQDQNQETQYF. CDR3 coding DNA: TGCGCCAGCAGCCAAGATCAGAACCAAGAGACCCAGTACTTC.

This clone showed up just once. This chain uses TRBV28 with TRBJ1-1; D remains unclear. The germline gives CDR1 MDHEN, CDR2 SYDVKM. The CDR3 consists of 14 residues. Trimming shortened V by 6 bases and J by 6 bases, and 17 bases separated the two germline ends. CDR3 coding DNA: TGTGCCAGCAGCATCGTCCCTCCGTACGCTGAAGCTTTCTTT. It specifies CASSIVPPYAEAFF.

The CDR3: CASSVWTDHGYTF. The CDR3 region has the DNA TGTGCCAGCAGCGTATGGACGGACCATGGCTACACCTTC. This rearrangement joins TRBV9 to TRBJ1-2; no definite D call. Germline CDR1 SGDLS, CDR2 YYNGEE. CDR3 size: 13 residues. Between the trimmed V and J ends, which lost 1 base and 6 bases, there was a span of 10 bases.

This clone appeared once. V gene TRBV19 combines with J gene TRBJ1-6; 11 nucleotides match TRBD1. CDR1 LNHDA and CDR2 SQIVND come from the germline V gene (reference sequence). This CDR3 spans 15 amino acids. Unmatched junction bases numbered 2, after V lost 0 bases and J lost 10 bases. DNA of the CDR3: TGTGCCAGTAGTATAGAGGGGACAGGGGGATCACCCCTCCACTTT. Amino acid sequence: CASSIEGTGGSPLHF.

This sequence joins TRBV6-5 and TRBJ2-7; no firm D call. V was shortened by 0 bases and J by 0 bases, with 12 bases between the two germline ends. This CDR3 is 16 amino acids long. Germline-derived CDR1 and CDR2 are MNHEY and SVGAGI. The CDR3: CASSYSSTVSSYEQYF. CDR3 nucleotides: TGTGCCAGCAGTTACTCGAGTACAGTCAGCTCCTACGAGCAGTACTTC.

CDR3 nucleotide sequence: TGTGCCAGCAGCTGCCGCGGACAGGAAGAAGATCAGCCCCAGCATTTT. This sequence encodes CASSCRGQEEDQPQHF. V gene TRBV7-6 combines with J gene TRBJ1-5; 7 bases line up with TRBD1. Germline CDR1 is SGHVS and CDR2 is FNYEAQ. The CDR3 is made up of 16 amino acids. V gave up 4 bases and J gave up 5 bases; unmatched junction bases: 11.

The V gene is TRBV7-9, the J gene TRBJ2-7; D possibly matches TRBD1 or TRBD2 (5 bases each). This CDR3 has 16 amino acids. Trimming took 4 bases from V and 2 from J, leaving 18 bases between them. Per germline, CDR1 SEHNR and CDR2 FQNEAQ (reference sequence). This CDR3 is CASSSQATDYPYEQYF. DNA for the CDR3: TGTGCCAGCAGCTCCCAGGCGACAGACTACCCCTACGAGCAGTACTTC.

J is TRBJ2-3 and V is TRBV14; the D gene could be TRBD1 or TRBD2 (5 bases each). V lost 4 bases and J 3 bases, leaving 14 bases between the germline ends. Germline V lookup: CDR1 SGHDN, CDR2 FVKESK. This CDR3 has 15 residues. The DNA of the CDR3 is TGTGCCAGCAGCCGGCCGGGGCGGGCGACAGATACGCAGTATTTT. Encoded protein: CASSRPGRATDTQYF. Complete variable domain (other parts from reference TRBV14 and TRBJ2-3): EAGVTQFPSHSVIEKGQTVTLRCDPISGHDNLYWYRRVMGKEIKFLLHFVKESKQDESGMPNNRFLAERTGGTYSTLKVQPAELEDSGVYFCASSRPGRATDTQYFGPGTRLTVL.

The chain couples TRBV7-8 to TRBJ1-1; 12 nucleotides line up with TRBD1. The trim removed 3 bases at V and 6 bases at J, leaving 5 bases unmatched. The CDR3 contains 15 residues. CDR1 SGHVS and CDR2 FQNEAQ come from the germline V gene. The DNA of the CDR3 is TGTGCCAGCAGCTTGGGGGGGACAGGGGGCCCTGAAGCTTTCTTT. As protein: CASSLGGTGGPEAFF.

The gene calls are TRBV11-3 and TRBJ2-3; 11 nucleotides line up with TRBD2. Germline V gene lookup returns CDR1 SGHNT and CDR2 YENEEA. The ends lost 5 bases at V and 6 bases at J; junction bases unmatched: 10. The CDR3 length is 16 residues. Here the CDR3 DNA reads TGTGCCAGCAGCCCCTCAGGGGCTAGCGGGGGGGATACGCAGTATTTT. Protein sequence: CASSPSGASGGDTQYF.

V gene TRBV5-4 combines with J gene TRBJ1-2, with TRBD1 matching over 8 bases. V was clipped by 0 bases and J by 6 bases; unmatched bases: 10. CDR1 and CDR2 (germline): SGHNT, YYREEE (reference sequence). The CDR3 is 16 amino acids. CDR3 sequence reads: CASSLAGDRSLHGYTF. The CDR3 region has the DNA TGTGCCAGCAGCTTGGCGGGGGACAGGTCACTCCATGGCTACACCTTC.

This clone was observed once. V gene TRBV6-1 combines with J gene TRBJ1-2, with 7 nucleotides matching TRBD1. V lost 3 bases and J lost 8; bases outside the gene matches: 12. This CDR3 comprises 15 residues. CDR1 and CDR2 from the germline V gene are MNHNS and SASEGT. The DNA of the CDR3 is TGTGCCAGCAGTGAGACGATGGGGGACAGTGAAGGCTACACCTTC. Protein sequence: CASSETMGDSEGYTF.

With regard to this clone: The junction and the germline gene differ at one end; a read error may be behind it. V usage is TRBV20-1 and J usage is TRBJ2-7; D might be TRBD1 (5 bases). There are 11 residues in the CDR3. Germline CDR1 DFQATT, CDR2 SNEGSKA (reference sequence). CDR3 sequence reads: CSARDPDTSAF. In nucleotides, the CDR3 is TGCAGTGCTAGAGATCCGGACACGTCGGCGTTC.

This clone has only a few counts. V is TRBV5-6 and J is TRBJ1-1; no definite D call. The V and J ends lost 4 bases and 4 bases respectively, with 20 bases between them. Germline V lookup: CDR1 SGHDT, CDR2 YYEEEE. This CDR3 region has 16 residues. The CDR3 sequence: CASSPQVDRMSTEAFF. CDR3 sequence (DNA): TGTGCCAGCAGCCCCCAGGTGGATAGGATGAGCACTGAAGCTTTCTTT.

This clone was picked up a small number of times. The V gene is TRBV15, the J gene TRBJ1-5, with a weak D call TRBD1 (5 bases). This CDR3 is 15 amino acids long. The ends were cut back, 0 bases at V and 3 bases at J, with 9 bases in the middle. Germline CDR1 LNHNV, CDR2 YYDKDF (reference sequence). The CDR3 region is CATSRDKGYNQPQHF. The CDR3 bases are TGTGCCACCAGCAGAGATAAGGGGTACAATCAGCCCCAGCATTTT. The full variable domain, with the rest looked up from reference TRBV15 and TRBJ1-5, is DAMVIQNPRYQVTQFGKPVTLSCSQTLNHNVMYWYQQKSSQAPKLLFHYYDKDFNNEADTPDNFQSRRPNTSFCFLDIRSPGLGDTAMYLCATSRDKGYNQPQHFGDGTRLSIL.